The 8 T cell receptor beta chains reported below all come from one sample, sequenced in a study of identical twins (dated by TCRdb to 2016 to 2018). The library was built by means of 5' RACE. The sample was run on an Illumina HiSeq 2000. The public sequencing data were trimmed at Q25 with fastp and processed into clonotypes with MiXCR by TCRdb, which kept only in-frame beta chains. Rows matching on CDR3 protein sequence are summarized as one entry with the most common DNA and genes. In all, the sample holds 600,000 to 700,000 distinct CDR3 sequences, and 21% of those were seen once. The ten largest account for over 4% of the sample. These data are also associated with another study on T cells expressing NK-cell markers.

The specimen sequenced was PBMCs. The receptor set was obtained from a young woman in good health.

CDR3 in DNA: TGCAGGAGCGGGGGTGAAGATACGCAGTATTTT. Translating it yields CRSGGEDTQYF. This chain joins TRBV20-1 and TRBJ2-3; 8 positions agree with TRBD2. The CDR3 totals 11 residues. The germline CDR1 and CDR2 sequences are DFQATT and SNEGSKA (reference sequence).

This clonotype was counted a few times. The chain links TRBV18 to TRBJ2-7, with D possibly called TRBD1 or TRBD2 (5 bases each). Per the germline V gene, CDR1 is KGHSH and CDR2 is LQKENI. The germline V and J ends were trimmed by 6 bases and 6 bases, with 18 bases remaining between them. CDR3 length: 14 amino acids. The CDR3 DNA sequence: TGTGCCAGCTCCCTCGTTCGGGACGACACCGAGCAGTACTTC. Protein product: CASSLVRDDTEQYF.

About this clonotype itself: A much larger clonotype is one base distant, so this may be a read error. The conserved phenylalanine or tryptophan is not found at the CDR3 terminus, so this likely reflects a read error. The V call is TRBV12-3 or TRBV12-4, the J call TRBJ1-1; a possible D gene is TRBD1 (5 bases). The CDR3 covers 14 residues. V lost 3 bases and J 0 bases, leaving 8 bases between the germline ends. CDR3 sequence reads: CASSFQGLNTEAFS. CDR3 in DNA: TGTGCCAGCAGTTTTCAGGGACTGAACACTGAAGCTTTCTCT.

The CDR3 sequence: CASSESGGSGETQYF. The CDR3 DNA follows: TGCGCCAGCAGTGAGTCAGGCGGGAGCGGAGAGACCCAGTACTTC. The rearrangement uses TRBV10-1 and TRBJ2-5; 7 bases line up with TRBD2. This CDR3 comprises 15 residues. CDR1 and CDR2 (germline): WNHNN, SYGVQD (reference sequence). The V and J ends lost 0 bases and 4 bases, in that order; junction bases with no gene match: 5.

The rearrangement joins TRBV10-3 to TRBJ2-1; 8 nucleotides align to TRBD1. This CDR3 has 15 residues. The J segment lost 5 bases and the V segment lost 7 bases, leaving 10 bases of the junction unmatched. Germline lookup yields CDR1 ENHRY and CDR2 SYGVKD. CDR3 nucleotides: TGTGCCATCAAATGGGGTTCGACAGGGGACAATGAGCAGTTCTTC. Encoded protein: CAIKWGSTGDNEQFF.

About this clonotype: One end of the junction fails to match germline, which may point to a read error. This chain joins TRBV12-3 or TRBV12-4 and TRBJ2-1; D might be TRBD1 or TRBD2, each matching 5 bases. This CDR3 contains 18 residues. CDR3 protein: CAISFAQGVGVGDNEQFF. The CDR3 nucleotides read TGTGCCATCAGTTTTGCTCAGGGTGTGGGAGTAGGGGACAATGAGCAGTTCTTC.

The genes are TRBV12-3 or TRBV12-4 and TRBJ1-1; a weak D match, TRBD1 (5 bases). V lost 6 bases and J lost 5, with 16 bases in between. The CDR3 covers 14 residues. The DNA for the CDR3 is TGTGCCAGCAGCTTCGGAGGGGTATGGACTGAAGCTTTCTTT. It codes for CASSFGGVWTEAFF.

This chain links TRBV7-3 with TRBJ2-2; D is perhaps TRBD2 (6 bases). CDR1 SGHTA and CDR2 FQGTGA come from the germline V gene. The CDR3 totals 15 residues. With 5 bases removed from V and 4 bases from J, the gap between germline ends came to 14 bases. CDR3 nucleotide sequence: TGTGCCAGCAGCAAAACTAGCTGGGGCACCGGGGAGCTGTTTTTT. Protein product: CASSKTSWGTGELFF.